The 21 T cell receptor beta chains listed next were all sequenced from one sample in a study of PD-L1 blockade in urothelial cancer. Clones were read by immunoSEQ multiplex PCR, and TCRdb kept only the in-frame ones, dropping some. Seen here are roughly 60,000 clones, about four fifths observed once, and the top ten hold roughly 4.5%. Sequenced material: PBMCs, taken around atezolizumab (anti-PD-L1) treatment. The receptors were sampled from a man aged 65-85 years with urothelial cancer.

J is TRBJ2-1 and V is TRBV11-3; the D is unclear. Trimming removed 0 bases at V and 5 bases at J, with 14 bases between. Germline assignment: CDR1 SGHNT and CDR2 YENEEA. CDR3 size: 16 residues. The CDR3 protein is CASSLDTTPLNNEQFF. The CDR3, as DNA: TGTGCCAGCAGCTTAGATACTACTCCCTTAAACAATGAGCAGTTCTTC.

The chain has TRBV2 and TRBJ2-1; TRBD1 is a possible D gene (5 bases). The CDR3 extends over 13 amino acids. Trimming cost V 8 bases and J 0 bases, with 8 bases left between them. Germline values: CDR1 SNHLY, CDR2 FYNNEI. CDR3 region: CASQGSSYNEQFF. As DNA, the CDR3 is TGTGCCAGCCAGGGCAGCTCCTACAATGAGCAGTTCTTC.

This sequence joins TRBV7-6 and TRBJ2-2; the D gene is possibly TRBD2 (7 bases). Deletions cut 5 bases from V and 5 bases from J, with 18 bases between. Germline CDR1 is SGHVS and CDR2 is FNYEAQ. The CDR3 consists of 16 residues. The CDR3 protein is CASSGPGGPLTGELFF. CDR3 coding DNA: TGTGCCAGCAGCGGGCCGGGGGGCCCCCTTACCGGGGAGCTGTTTTTT.

The CDR3 DNA sequence: TGTGCCAGCAGCCAAGAGGCGCGGACTAGCGGAGCCTACGAGCAGTACTTC. This encodes CASSQEARTSGAYEQYF. This rearrangement joins TRBV4-2 to TRBJ2-7, with 10 bases lining up with TRBD2. V dropped 0 bases and J dropped 2; count of bases not matched to a gene: 7. Per germline, CDR1 LGHNA and CDR2 YNFKEQ. CDR3 length: 17 residues.

The chain has TRBV2 and TRBJ2-1; the match to TRBD2 covers 8 bases. V shed 7 bases, J shed 8 bases, and the junction held 7 bases outside the gene matches. Germline values: CDR1 SNHLY, CDR2 FYNNEI. The length of the CDR3 is 13 residues. CDR3: CASMAGGFDEQFF. The CDR3 region has the DNA TGTGCCAGCATGGCGGGAGGCTTCGATGAGCAGTTCTTC.

The V call is TRBV5-1, the J call TRBJ1-1, with 11 bases identical to TRBD1. V lost 4 bases to trimming and J lost 6 bases; unmatched junction nucleotides: 8. This CDR3 has 15 residues. Germline V lookup: CDR1 SGHRS, CDR2 YFSETQ. This CDR3 reads CASSTGQGAQAEAFF. In DNA form, the CDR3 reads TGCGCCAGCAGCACCGGACAGGGGGCGCAGGCTGAAGCTTTCTTT.

The chain couples TRBV6-5 to TRBJ2-1, with TRBD2 as a possible D gene (5 bases). V lost 4 bases and J 8 bases, leaving 9 bases between the germline ends. The CDR3 extends over 12 amino acids. Germline-derived CDR1 and CDR2 are MNHEY and SVGAGI. This CDR3 is CASSSDWDEQFF. The CDR3 DNA reads as TGTGCCAGCAGTTCGGACTGGGATGAGCAGTTCTTC.

The V call is TRBV19, the J call TRBJ1-1; 8 nucleotides match TRBD1. The CDR3 is 15 amino acids. V lost 1 base and J lost 4; bases outside the gene matches: 5. Germline CDR1 LNHDA, CDR2 SQIVND (reference sequence). The CDR3 DNA sequence: TGTGCCAGTAGTATAGCATCAGGGGGCGTCACTGAAGCTTTCTTT. It translates to CASSIASGGVTEAFF. Filled out from reference TRBV19 and TRBJ1-1, the complete variable domain reads DGGITQSPKYLFRKEGQNVTLSCEQNLNHDAMYWYRQDPGQGLRLIYYSQIVNDFQKGDIAEGYSVSREKKESFPLTVTSAQKNPTAFYLCASSIASGGVTEAFFGQGTRLTVV.

The rearrangement joins TRBV5-1 to TRBJ1-1, with 7 bases matching TRBD1. CDR1 and CDR2 from the germline V gene are SGHRS and YFSETQ. The CDR3 extends over 13 amino acids. J lost 5 bases, V lost 8 bases, and 9 bases had no gene match. The CDR3 bases are TGCGCCAGTTCTCAGGGGGGCGGAACTGAAGCTTTCTTT. It specifies CASSQGGGTEAFF.

The chain has TRBV27 and TRBJ1-5; perhaps TRBD1 as D (5 bases). The CDR3 contains 14 residues. Trimming shortened V by 7 bases and J by 1 base, and 11 bases separated the two germline ends. CDR1 and CDR2 from the germline V gene are MNHEY and SMNVEV (reference sequence). Here the CDR3 DNA reads TGTGCCAGCACGCAGGCAGGGAGCAATCAGCCCCAGCATTTT. Amino acids: CASTQAGSNQPQHF.

The chain recombines TRBV28 with TRBJ2-2; D perhaps matches TRBD1 (5 bases). Germline CDR1 is MDHEN and CDR2 is SYDVKM. CDR3 length equals 20 residues. The V end was cut by 6 bases, the J end by 1 base, with 27 bases between. This CDR3 is CASSPGAWNTQTVNTGELFF. The DNA for the CDR3 is TGTGCCAGCAGCCCTGGGGCTTGGAACACCCAGACGGTGAACACCGGGGAGCTGTTTTTT.

This chain links TRBV29-1 with TRBJ2-3; 8 bases align to TRBD1. The CDR3 has 13 amino acids. V gave up 3 bases and J gave up 6 bases; unmatched junction bases: 5. Germline assignment: CDR1 SQVTM and CDR2 ANQGSEA. DNA for the CDR3: TGCAGCGTTGAGGACAGGGTAATGGATACGCAGTATTTT. Protein: CSVEDRVMDTQYF.

V gene TRBV19 combines with J gene TRBJ1-2; possibly TRBD1 for D (5 bases). V shed 3 bases and J shed 6 bases, with 17 bases lying between them. The germline gives CDR1 LNHDA, CDR2 SQIVND (reference sequence). This CDR3 has 15 amino acids. The CDR3 bases are TGTGCCAGTAGTATTAGTCGCGACAGCCCGGATGGCTACACCTTC. Protein: CASSISRDSPDGYTF.

The J gene is TRBJ2-1, the V gene TRBV2; 12 bases line up with TRBD2. The V gene's germline CDR1 is SNHLY and CDR2 FYNNEI. This CDR3 region has 15 residues. Trimming cost V 6 bases and J 8 bases; bases outside gene matches: 8. The CDR3 sequence: CASRRLAGAGHEQFF. The CDR3 bases are TGTGCCAGCAGGAGACTAGCGGGAGCTGGACATGAGCAGTTCTTC.

The chain has TRBV4-1 and TRBJ1-2, with 9 bases lining up with TRBD1. V lost 0 bases, J lost 8 bases, and 4 bases stayed unmatched. Germline values: CDR1 MGHRA, CDR2 YSYEKL. This CDR3 region has 14 residues. The CDR3 DNA reads TGCGCCAGCAGCCAAGAAGGGACAGGGAAAGGCTACACCTTC. Translation gives CASSQEGTGKGYTF.

This clone was observed a handful of times. The chain is built from TRBV2 and TRBJ1-5; D perhaps matches TRBD1 (5 bases). Germline V lookup: CDR1 SNHLY, CDR2 FYNNEI. The CDR3 is 14 residues long. The V end lost 3 bases, the J end lost 2 bases, and 8 bases lay between the germline ends. The CDR3, as DNA: TGTGCCAGCAGTGATGACAGAGGCAATCAGCCCCAGCATTTT. Its protein product is CASSDDRGNQPQHF.

The chain recombines TRBV28 with TRBJ1-2; D call uncertain. Germline assignment: CDR1 MDHEN and CDR2 SYDVKM. This CDR3 is built from 14 residues. The ends were cut back, 2 bases at V and 4 bases at J, with 11 bases in the middle. The CDR3 loop is CASSLLHGVYGYTF. As DNA, the CDR3 is TGTGCCAGCAGTTTACTTCACGGGGTCTATGGCTACACCTTC.

This chain uses TRBV7-3 with TRBJ2-3, with TRBD2 matching 7 bases. Per germline, CDR1 SGHTA and CDR2 FQGTGA. V lost 2 bases, J lost 6 bases, and 5 bases stayed unmatched. This CDR3 has 14 residues. Written as DNA, the CDR3 is TGTGCCAGCAGCTTAGCGGGAGTTTCCGATACGCAGTATTTT. Translating gives CASSLAGVSDTQYF.

The genes are TRBV2 and TRBJ1-1; 9 nucleotides match TRBD1. V gave up 5 bases and J gave up 7 bases; unmatched junction bases: 14. CDR1 is SNHLY, CDR2 FYNNEI, per germline. The CDR3 has 16 residues. The CDR3 reads CASSLDRGPSQDEAFF. In DNA, the CDR3 is TGTGCCAGCAGTTTGGACAGGGGACCCTCACAAGATGAAGCTTTCTTT.

This chain connects TRBV11-2 to TRBJ2-2; no firm D call. The V gene lost 2 bases and the J gene lost 2 bases, with 18 bases spanning the gap. The length of the CDR3 is 18 residues. Germline CDR1 reads SGHAT; CDR2 reads FQNNGV. The DNA of the CDR3 is TGTGCCAGCAGCTTATTGCTCCTGATTTATCTAAACACCGGGGAGCTGTTTTTT. Translating gives CASSLLLLIYLNTGELFF.

V is TRBV30 and J is TRBJ1-4; no clear D gene. The CDR3 covers 13 residues. V was cut by 1 base and J by 8 bases, with 11 bases left in between. Germline CDR1 reads GTSNPN; CDR2 reads SVGIG (reference sequence). The DNA of the CDR3 is TGTGCCTGGAGTGCTCAGGTCCGGGAAAAACTGTTTTTT. Translation gives CAWSAQVREKLFF.